Below, one TCR beta chain is given with its context. This sample was included in a study of blood T cell repertoires in COVID-19. Study in general: From T cells, B-cell-depleted T cells, or PBMCs came the material, which was cDNA or gDNA.

The data were produced by immunoSEQ multiplex PCR, yet TCRdb's version contains in-frame clones alone and is incomplete. Of approximately 170,000 clones in the sample, roughly 90% were seen once. Deletions cut 5 bases from V and 0 bases from J, with 19 bases between. The CDR3 has 18 residues. CDR1 MDHEN and CDR2 SYDVKM come from the germline V gene. The receptor's source is a man between 60 and 70 years old with active or convalescent COVID-19. The chain carries TRBV28 and TRBJ1-4; a weak D match, TRBD1 (6 bases). The sample consisted of peripheral blood. The CDR3 spells CASSITQGRVATNEKLFF. The CDR3 region has the DNA TGTGCCAGCAGTATCACACAGGGTAGGGTTGCAACTAATGAAAAACTGTTTTTT.